This TCR beta chain originates from a study of T cell clonality in common variable immunodeficiency. Regarding the study as a whole: CVID subjects had higher TCRbeta clonality than healthy controls, most marked in about a third. Fewer deletions and N-nucleotide insertions were reportedly seen in common variable immunodeficiency TCR beta sequences.

Sequencing input was equivalent genomic DNA from CVID and controls. Generated by immunoSEQ multiplex PCR, the TCRdb table keeps only in-frame clones and is missing some. The sample has fewer than 40,000 clones, none seen only once. With respect to this clone: Antigen unknown. The read gets to within 3 residues of the CDR3 end, and the germline J gene fills in the rest.

CDR1 and CDR2 from the germline V gene are SNHLY and FYNNEI. The length of the CDR3 is 13 residues. The ends were cut back, 6 bases at V and 5 bases at J, with 11 bases in the middle. CVID meant reduced serum IgG, IgA and/or IgM plus specific antibody deficiency. All CVID subjects were on immunoglobulin replacement for at least one year. This chain uses TRBV2 with TRBJ2-1, with a tentative D call TRBD1 (5 bases). This sequence originates from a human donor with common variable immunodeficiency. The material sequenced was peripheral blood mononuclear cells. CDR3 DNA, as far as it was read: TGTGCCAGCAGGTACTTACAGGACAATGAG. This encodes CASRYLQDNE. The complete CDR3 protein is CASRYLQDNEQFF.